This TCR beta chain was documented in a study of spatial heterogeneity in lung cancer (dated by TCRdb to about 2019). General notes on the study: Beta-chain transcripts were consistently detected in greater numbers than alpha-chain transcripts, which likely reflects a higher abundance of beta-chain transcripts. In the raw uncorrected reads, each unique combination of TCR and UMI appeared more than ten times on average. TCR alpha and beta repertoires were quantitatively compared across multiple tumor regions, matched nontumor lung and blood in non-small cell lung cancer. TCR repertoire features were related to nonsynonymous mutation counts determined by whole-exome sequencing of tumor tissue. Both alpha and beta chains were TCR-sequenced in 200 to 250 tumor regions, 64 matched nontumor lung samples and 45 to 60 PBMC samples obtained at surgery.

From its cysteine to its phenylalanine, the CDR3 spans 15 amino acids. The CDR3 DNA has 45 bases and is translated from base 1. The CDR1 and CDR2 encoded by the germline V gene (reference sequence) are DFQATT and SNEGSKA. The junction carries 10 bases between V and J, which are trimmed by 0 bases and 0 bases respectively. Library generation was performed with 5' RACE. The instrument given in TCRdb is NextSeq 500. To allow correction of PCR and sequencing errors, the TCR library protocol tagged every TCR cDNA molecule with a unique molecular identifier. The authors' pipeline ran thus. TCR identification, UMI-based error correction and CDR3 extraction were performed with Decombinator tools. TCRs above a frequency of 2 per 1,000, corresponding to the top 1% of the tumor frequency distribution, were defined as expanded. Rényi diversity was computed with the R vegan package after subsampling each repertoire 100 times to 5,000 TCRs. CDR3 similarity networks were built from amino acid triplet string-kernel similarity, with CDR3s being connected when pairwise similarity was above 0.82. In-frame beta chains were kept once TCRdb had trimmed the public reads at Q25 with fastp and called clones with MiXCR. One record per CDR3 amino acid sequence lists the most common genes and DNA. TCRdb's processing, not the study's, gives the V and J calls here. The sample yields roughly 10,000 distinct CDR3 sequences; roughly 3.6% were counted once. The ten largest clones capture approximately 55% of the sample.

The investigation overall reported the following: Ubiquitous expanded tumor TCRs were found in blood more often at tumor resection than at routine follow-up. Additional single-cell paired TCR alpha and beta sequencing was considered necessary to confirm, at a functional level, the hypothesis that regional TCRs recognize regional mutations.

Per the publication, the time point label means: sample taken at primary tumor resection. The donors were 72 patients from the lung TRACERx cohort who had early-stage, untreated non-small cell lung cancer. Whole RNA extracted from tumor and nontumor lung tissue, or from cryopreserved PBMC samples, was used for TCR sequencing without cell sorting. A patient was chosen for TCR sequencing only when enough RNA was available from at least two tumor regions. This clonotype has ten or more counts. Its target antigen remains unknown. The input lacks base qualities; no much larger clone sits a single base away.

The TCR was taken from a female donor with early-stage non-small cell lung cancer. Recombination joined TRBV20-1 with TRBJ2-3; the D gene is perhaps TRBD2, on 5 matching bases. The source material was PBMCs, sampled at surgery. The nucleotide sequence reads as follows: TGCAGTGCTAGAGATCCTGGCGGGAGCACAGATACGCAGTATTTT. Its protein reads: CSARDPGGSTDTQYF.